These T cell receptor beta chains were read from a single sample in a study of control samples from healthy donors and cancer patients. The table came from immunoSEQ multiplex PCR; TCRdb's copy has only in-frame clones and leaves some out. The sample records about 220,000 clones, about 93% being singletons. Sequenced sample: blood. These receptors came from a man in his fifties in good health. Both conserved end residues are part of each CDR3. The order of the fields is J gene, V gene, D gene, clone size, CDR3 DNA, CDR3 protein. A D gene is named only where the DNA matches it firmly. Clone size is stated in some rows and not others, as once, few, many or a class when expanded.

>TRBJ1-4|TRBV9|.|once
TGTGCCAGCAGCCCCGGCCTGGATGGAAAACTGTTTTTT
CASSPGLDGKLFF
>TRBJ1-6|TRBV7-6|.|.
TGTGCCAGCAGCTTATACGCGAGGGGCCGAGGTTCACCCCTCCACTTT
CASSLYARGRGSPLHF
>TRBJ2-7|TRBV6-1|TRBD1|.
TGTGCCAGCAGTGAAAGGAGGACAGGGGATGGCCTCGAGCAGTACTTC
CASSERRTGDGLEQYF
>TRBJ2-3|TRBV28|.|few
TGTGCCAGCAGCTTGGGTGGTCAGGGTGCAGATACGCAGTATTTT
CASSLGGQGADTQYF
>TRBJ2-7|TRBV5-1|TRBD2|.
TGCGCCAGCACCGCTACAGCGGGGCCATCCTACGAGCAGTACTTC
CASTATAGPSYEQYF
>TRBJ1-6|TRBV30|.|.
TGTGCCTGGAGTGTACGGCGGAGCTCCTATAATTCACCCCTCCACTTT
CAWSVRRSSYNSPLHF
>TRBJ2-5|TRBV18|.|.
TGTGCCAGCTCACCATGGAGCGAACAAGAGACCCAGTACTTC
CASSPWSEQETQYF
>TRBJ2-1|TRBV28|.|once
TGTGCCAGCAGTTCCCCGGACAGCTTCAATGAGCAGTTCTTC
CASSSPDSFNEQFF
>TRBJ1-4|TRBV5-1|.|few
TGCGCCAGCAGCTTCGGGACTAATGAAAAACTGTTTTTT
CASSFGTNEKLFF
>TRBJ1-5|TRBV7-8|.|.
TGTGCCAGCAGCTTAGTGGCAGGCATTAATCAGCCCCAGCATTTT
CASSLVAGINQPQHF
>TRBJ2-1|TRBV6-6|.|once
TGTGCCAGCAGTTACAGAAATGAGCAGTTCTTC
CASSYRNEQFF
>TRBJ1-2|TRBV16|.|.
TGTGCCAGCAGCCAATCGGACAGAGAAAACTATGGCTACACCTTC
CASSQSDRENYGYTF
>TRBJ2-5|TRBV7-2|.|.
TGTGCCAGCAGCTTAGTGGGACTTAATATATACCAAGAGACCCAGTACTTC
CASSLVGLNIYQETQYF
>TRBJ2-3|TRBV19|.|.
TGTGCCAGTAGGGAGGGTCCCCAGGATACGCAGTATTTT
CASREGPQDTQYF
>TRBJ2-3|TRBV6-5|.|.
TGTGCCAGCAGATCGCAGACAGATACGCAGTATTTT
CASRSQTDTQYF
>TRBJ1-1|TRBV24-1|.|few
TGTGCCACCAGTGATGGGGCCATGGGTATCGGCGCTTTCTTT
CATSDGAMGIGAFF
>TRBJ1-2|TRBV19|.|few
TGTGCCACCCGGGACGGGGGGAGGTATGGCTACACCTTC
CATRDGGRYGYTF
>TRBJ1-3|TRBV19|.|.
TGTGCCAGTAGTAACATCATCGGCAGGGGATCTGGAAACACCATATATTTT
CASSNIIGRGSGNTIYF
>TRBJ2-1|TRBV5-1|TRBD1|.
TGCGCCAGCAGCTTCCGGGGAGGACAGGGGACTGGACGAAATGAGCAGTTCTTC
CASSFRGGQGTGRNEQFF
>TRBJ2-7|TRBV7-2|.|.
TGTGCCAGCAGCGGGCGCGCCTTCCGGGACCCCCTAAAGGAGCAGTACTTC
CASSGRAFRDPLKEQYF
>TRBJ2-1|TRBV7-2|TRBD2|.
TGTGCCAGCGCGGGGGACCCCCACAATGAGCAGTTCTTC
CASAGDPHNEQFF
>TRBJ1-3|TRBV5-8|.|.
TGTGCCAGCAGCTTATCCGGAAACACCATATATTTT
CASSLSGNTIYF
>TRBJ1-2|TRBV10-1|.|.
TGCGCCAGCAGTGAGTCGAGTCCGGGGAACGGCTACACCTTC
CASSESSPGNGYTF
>TRBJ1-2|TRBV21-1|.|.
TGTGCCAGCACGAAAACACCCCTGACGCGGTCCTACACCTTC
CASTKTPLTRSYTF
>TRBJ1-5|TRBV5-4|.|.
TGTGCCAGCAGCTTGGGCAGTTCCCCCAATCAGCCCCAGCATTTT
CASSLGSSPNQPQHF
>TRBJ1-5|TRBV28|TRBD1|.
TGTGCCAGCTGGGACAGGGTAGGGCCCCAGCATTTT
CASWDRVGPQHF
>TRBJ1-3|TRBV2|TRBD1|.
TGTGCCAGCGTACCGGGACAGGGTTTCCGTGGCGCTGGAAACACCATATATTTT
CASVPGQGFRGAGNTIYF
>TRBJ2-7|TRBV4-3|TRBD1|.
TGCGCCAGCAGCCAGATGGGGGGACAGGACGAGCAGTACTTC
CASSQMGGQDEQYF
>TRBJ1-1|TRBV29-1|.|.
TGCAGCGTTCTTAGGGGAAACACTGAAGCTTTCTTT
CSVLRGNTEAFF
>TRBJ1-5|TRBV18|.|once
TGTGCCAGCTCACCAGGGAGGGCAGGGGAAAACCAGCCCCAGCATTTT
CASSPGRAGENQPQHF
>TRBJ1-5|TRBV19|.|.
TGTGCCAGTAGTATTCCTAGTAGGCCCCAGCATTTT
CASSIPSRPQHF
>TRBJ2-4|TRBV20-1|.|.
TGCAGTGCTAGTTTTCCTCAGGGAATAGGAGGCAAAAACATTCAGTACTTC
CSASFPQGIGGKNIQYF
>TRBJ2-7|TRBV7-6|.|.
TGTGCCAGCAGCTCTCAAAGGGACACCTTCTACTACGAGCAGTACTTC
CASSSQRDTFYYEQYF
>TRBJ1-5|TRBV19|.|.
TGTGCCAGTAGTCCGACTCGATACTGGATTGAGCATTTT
CASSPTRYWIEHF
>TRBJ1-4|TRBV5-1|.|.
TGCGCCAGCACGGATGTGCGTGAAAAACTGTTTTTT
CASTDVREKLFF
>TRBJ2-5|TRBV5-8|.|.
TGTGCCAGCACCCTTAGGCGAGAGACCCAGTACTTC
CASTLRRETQYF
>TRBJ2-7|TRBV4-3|.|.
TGCGCCAGCAGCCAAGAGTCGACGATTGGCGAGCAGTACTTC
CASSQESTIGEQYF
>TRBJ1-5|TRBV18|TRBD1|.
TGTGCCAGCTCACCCACAGGGGGCGCCGGTCAGCCCCAGCATTTT
CASSPTGGAGQPQHF
>TRBJ2-2|TRBV2|.|.
TGTGCCAGCAGTGTAGGGGCAGGGGAGCTGTTTTTT
CASSVGAGELFF
>TRBJ1-5|TRBV6-2/TRBV6-3|.|once
TGTGCCAGCAGTTACTCGGGGAGCCGACTAAAAAACCCCCAGCATTTT
CASSYSGSRLKNPQHF
>TRBJ1-5|TRBV27|TRBD1|.
TGTGCCAGCAGTTTGGGACAGGGAACTCAGCCCCAGCATTTT
CASSLGQGTQPQHF
>TRBJ2-3|TRBV5-1|.|.
TGCGCCAGCAGCTTGGTAGTCGGGTTTGGAGATACGCAGTATTTT
CASSLVVGFGDTQYF
>TRBJ2-3|TRBV12-5|.|.
TGTGCTAGTGGTTTGGACGGGGGACTGCCAGGCACAGATACGCAGTATTTT
CASGLDGGLPGTDTQYF
>TRBJ1-4|TRBV28|TRBD1|.
TGTGCCAGCAGAAGACAGGGTCCGGGTGAAAAACTGTTTTTT
CASRRQGPGEKLFF
>TRBJ2-1|TRBV27|.|.
TGTGCCAGCAGTCAACCCCCTTTTAGGGAGCAGTTCTTC
CASSQPPFREQFF
>TRBJ1-2|TRBV6-5|.|.
TGTGCCAGCAGCCGCAAGGAGGAGGGCTACACCTTC
CASSRKEEGYTF
>TRBJ1-5|TRBV28|.|.
TGTGCCAGCAGTGAAACGGACAATCAGCCCCAGCATTTT
CASSETDNQPQHF
>TRBJ2-7|TRBV6-5|TRBD1|.
TGTGCCAGCAGTTACAGGGACAGGGGCTACGAGCAGTACTTC
CASSYRDRGYEQYF
>TRBJ2-5|TRBV5-1|TRBD2|.
TGCGCCAGCAGCTGGGGACTAGCGGTGGCTCGAGAGACCCAGTACTTC
CASSWGLAVARETQYF
>TRBJ1-3|TRBV3-1/TRBV3-2|.|.
TGTGCCAGCAGCCAAGACGGAGAAGGAAACACCATATATTTT
CASSQDGEGNTIYF